The 17 T cell receptor beta chains presented below share a single source sample, sequenced in a study of shared clonotypes between healthy human individuals. The naive CD8 fraction comprised CD45RO-negative cells positively selected for CCR7 and excluded terminally differentiated effector memory CD45RA+ cells. TCRdb keeps only in-frame clones here, not all; method: immunoSEQ multiplex PCR. The sample includes about 820,000 clones, over 90% of them seen just once. Specimen: naive CD8+ T cells sorted from blood. These receptors were obtained from a man aged 25-45 years in good health.

This sequence joins TRBV5-4 and TRBJ2-5; TRBD2 is a possible D gene (6 bases). V shed 4 bases and J shed 5 bases, with 21 bases lying between them. CDR1 is SGHNT and CDR2 is YYREEE in the germline V gene (reference sequence). This CDR3 comprises 16 residues. The CDR3 sequence is CASSLGTSKLTETQYF. The CDR3, as DNA: TGTGCCAGCAGCCTTGGAACTAGCAAACTCACGGAGACCCAGTACTTC.

The chain links TRBV7-9 to TRBJ2-2; 9 nucleotides agree with TRBD1. Germline V gene lookup returns CDR1 SEHNR and CDR2 FQNEAQ (reference sequence). V shed 5 bases, J shed 3 bases, and the junction held 7 bases outside the gene matches. The CDR3 length is 16 residues. In nucleotides, the CDR3 is TGTGCCAGCAGCCTCGACAGGGGGGTAGACACCGGGGAGCTGTTTTTT. Protein sequence: CASSLDRGVDTGELFF.

This sequence joins TRBV30 and TRBJ2-2; D is uncertain. Germline-derived CDR1 and CDR2 are GTSNPN and SVGIG (reference sequence). There are 12 residues in the CDR3. V was pared by 4 bases and J by 2 bases, with 5 bases between. CDR3 nucleotide sequence: TGTGCCTGGAAATACAACACCGGGGAGCTGTTTTTT. It codes for CAWKYNTGELFF.

The chain uses TRBV5-1 and TRBJ2-2; 12 positions match TRBD2. Per the germline V gene, CDR1 is SGHRS and CDR2 is YFSETQ. This CDR3 region has 17 residues. V shed 4 bases, J shed 4 bases, and the junction held 8 bases outside the gene matches. This CDR3 is CASSIFPGLAGTGELFF. In DNA form, the CDR3 reads TGCGCCAGCAGCATATTCCCGGGACTAGCGGGCACCGGGGAGCTGTTTTTT.

Worth noting for this clone: Other DNA sequences within the sample encode an identical CDR3. This chain joins TRBV5-4 and TRBJ2-3, with 7 bases matching TRBD2. Trimming took 0 bases from V and 2 from J; bases not matched to a gene: 3. Germline V gene data show CDR1 as SGHNT and CDR2 as YYREEE (reference sequence). This CDR3 spans 15 amino acids. The DNA of the CDR3 is TGTGCCAGCAGCTTGGGACTAGCCGACACAGATACGCAGTATTTT. Translation gives CASSLGLADTDTQYF.

The chain links TRBV5-3 to TRBJ2-7; 12 positions match TRBD2. TRBV5-3 is an ORF; its function is uncertain. The CDR3 spans 22 residues. V gave up 0 bases and J gave up 7 bases; unmatched junction bases: 26. This CDR3 is CARSLEGNQGTSGPTRSWEQYF. In DNA form, the CDR3 reads TGTGCCAGAAGCTTGGAGGGTAACCAAGGGACTAGCGGGCCTACCCGCTCTTGGGAGCAGTACTTC.

The chain recombines TRBV30 with TRBJ2-1; possible D gene TRBD2, 6 bases. The CDR3 extends over 11 amino acids. Germline CDR1 is GTSNPN and CDR2 is SVGIG (reference sequence). Trimming stripped 4 bases from V and 7 bases from J, with 8 bases between. The CDR3 protein is CAWTSVNEQFF. In nucleotides, the CDR3 is TGTGCCTGGACTAGCGTAAATGAGCAGTTCTTC.

This chain uses TRBV9 with TRBJ2-6; D ambiguous. In germline, CDR1 is SGDLS, CDR2 YYNGEE. The V gene lost 4 bases and the J gene lost 2 bases, with 13 bases spanning the gap. The CDR3 sequence is 16 residues long. CDR3 coding DNA: TGTGCCAGCAGCCCCTCGTTTGGGACTGGGGCCAACGTCCTGACTTTC. As protein: CASSPSFGTGANVLTF.

The rearrangement joins TRBV4-3 to TRBJ1-2, with 10 bases matching TRBD1. Germline V gene lookup returns CDR1 LGHNA and CDR2 YSLEER. This CDR3 contains 15 residues. The junction had 6 bases not matched to a gene; V was cut back by 0 bases and J by 8 bases. The CDR3 region is CASSQDGTGAGGYTF. CDR3 DNA: TGCGCCAGCAGCCAAGATGGGACAGGGGCGGGCGGCTACACCTTC.

The V gene is TRBV7-9, the J gene TRBJ1-2, with D possibly being TRBD1 (5 bases). Germline V gene lookup returns CDR1 SEHNR and CDR2 FQNEAQ (reference sequence). The CDR3 sequence is 12 residues long. V gave up 0 bases and J gave up 10 bases, with 9 bases separating them. The CDR3 nucleotides are TGTGCCAGCAGCTTAGCGGGGACGGACTACACCTTC. It specifies CASSLAGTDYTF.

For the CDR3, the DNA is TGTGCCAGCAGCTTTTCCGGAGACGAGCAGTACTTC. Translated, it gives CASSFSGDEQYF. The chain uses TRBV7-8 and TRBJ2-7; D not certain. The CDR3 is 12 residues long. V lost 3 bases and J 5 bases, leaving 8 bases between the germline ends. The germline gives CDR1 SGHVS, CDR2 FQNEAQ.

The CDR3 sequence: CATSRGGGGTPAAYNEQFF. The CDR3 DNA follows: TGTGCCACCAGCAGGGGGGGCGGCGGGACCCCTGCCGCGTACAATGAGCAGTTCTTC. The genes are TRBV15 and TRBJ2-1; D may be TRBD1 or TRBD2 (6 bases each). V was pared by 3 bases and J by 4 bases, with 25 bases between. The CDR3 spans 19 residues. CDR1 is LNHNV and CDR2 is YYDKDF in the germline V gene (reference sequence).

The J gene is TRBJ2-7, the V gene TRBV7-9; D possibly uses TRBD1 or TRBD2 (5 bases each). Germline values: CDR1 SEHNR, CDR2 FQNEAQ (reference sequence). The CDR3 is 14 amino acids. Trimming pared 3 bases from V and 0 bases from J, leaving 9 bases between. CDR3 nucleotide sequence: TGTGCCAGCAGCTTCCGGGACGACTCCTACGAGCAGTACTTC. Its protein product is CASSFRDDSYEQYF.

The J gene is TRBJ2-4, the V gene TRBV11-2, with D perhaps TRBD1 (6 bases). Trimming shortened V by 8 bases and J by 1 base, and 18 bases separated the two germline ends. The CDR3 length is 16 residues. In germline, CDR1 is SGHAT, CDR2 FQNNGV. The CDR3 loop is CASHPGVGLAKNIQYF. Here the CDR3 DNA reads TGTGCCAGCCACCCAGGGGTCGGGTTGGCCAAAAACATTCAGTACTTC.

The chain has TRBV29-1 and TRBJ2-1, with 7 bases identical to TRBD2. The V and J ends lost 4 bases and 2 bases, in that order; junction bases with no gene match: 2. CDR3 length: 13 amino acids. CDR1 SQVTM and CDR2 ANQGSEA come from the germline V gene. This CDR3 reads CSVATSTYNEQFF. CDR3 coding DNA: TGCAGCGTTGCGACTAGCACCTACAATGAGCAGTTCTTC.

The chain couples TRBV28 to TRBJ2-7, with a possible D match to TRBD1 (5 bases). Trimming took off 9 bases at V and 0 bases at J, with 12 bases between the two ends. The CDR3 length is 13 residues. The germline V gene encodes CDR1 MDHEN and CDR2 SYDVKM. The CDR3, as DNA: TGTGCCAGTCTGGACATCACCTCCTACGAGCAGTACTTC. It yields the protein CASLDITSYEQYF.

This chain uses TRBV5-1 with TRBJ2-5; D possibly corresponds to TRBD2 (5 bases). The DNA end is more similar to TRBJ2-7, so the J call may be wrong. The CDR3 covers 15 residues. The V gene's germline CDR1 is SGHRS and CDR2 YFSETQ. CDR3 amino acids: CASSLEGGPSYEQYF. The CDR3 DNA reads as TGCGCCAGCAGCTTGGAGGGCGGGCCCTCCTACGAGCAGTACTTC.